This T cell receptor beta chain was captured in a study of radiotherapy plus CTLA-4 blockade in lung cancer (dated by TCRdb to between 2018 and 2020). Regarding the study in general: Among enrolled patients, roughly 17% had an objective response and 25% to 35% reached disease control.

In regard to this clone: Its recognized antigen is unknown. The record has no base qualities; no much larger clone is one base away.

The study evaluated CTLA-4 blockade (ipilimumab) given together with focal radiation therapy in patients who had chemo-refractory metastatic non-small-cell lung cancer. Overall results and qualifications from the work: After treatment with radiotherapy and ipilimumab, TCR clones that originated in tumors expanded in peripheral blood. Early dynamic changes in blood T cell clones, together with increased serum interferon-beta after radiation, were reported as the strongest predictors of response.

Libraries were built with the immunoSEQ multiplex PCR assay. TCRdb holds this immuneACCESS table with in-frame rearrangements only. Some clones are missing; in checked studies, unresolved V genes explain under half, and the rest has no known cause. The sample table shows roughly 70,000 clones, and roughly 84% are seen once. Jointly, the top ten make up 40% of the sample. The sequenced sample was peripheral blood, obtained from a patient treated with radiotherapy plus ipilimumab. This sequence originates from a human donor with non-small cell lung cancer that progressed on radiotherapy plus ipilimumab.

The CDR3 in this case is CASSLAGTANNYGYTF. The nucleotide sequence is given as TGTGCCAGCAGCTTAGCGGGGACAGCGAACAACTATGGCTACACCTTC. The chain links TRBV7-9 with TRBJ1-2, with 7 bases in between that match TRBD1. CDR1 and CDR2 (SEHNR, FQNEAQ) derive from the germline V gene (reference sequence). From cysteine to phenylalanine, the CDR3 is 16 amino acids long. The entry retains the CDR3 DNA only, 48 bases that are in frame from base 1. Trimming leaves V shorter by 0 bases and J shorter by 2 bases, with the junction holding 6 bases beyond the gene matches.